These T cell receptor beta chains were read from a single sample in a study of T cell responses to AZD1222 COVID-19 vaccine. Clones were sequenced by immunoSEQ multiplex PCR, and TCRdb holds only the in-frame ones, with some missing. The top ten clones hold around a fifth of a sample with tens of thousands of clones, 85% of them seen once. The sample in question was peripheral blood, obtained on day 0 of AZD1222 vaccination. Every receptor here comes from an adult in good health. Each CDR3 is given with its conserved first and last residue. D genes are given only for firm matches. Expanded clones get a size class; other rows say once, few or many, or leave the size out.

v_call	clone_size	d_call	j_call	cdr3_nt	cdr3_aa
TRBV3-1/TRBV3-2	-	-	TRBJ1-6	TGTGCCAGCAGCCAAGTTTTCGGCGACATCCGAAAAACGCACACCCTCCACTTT	CASSQVFGDIRKTHTLHF
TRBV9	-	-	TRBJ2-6	TGTGCCAGCAGCGTAGAAGCCGGACAAACTGGGGCCAACGTCCTGACTTTC	CASSVEAGQTGANVLTF
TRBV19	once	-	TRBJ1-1	TGTGCCAGTAGTAAATTGGGGAGCCTCGCGAACACTGAAGCTTTCTTT	CASSKLGSLANTEAFF
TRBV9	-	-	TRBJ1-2	TGTGCCAGCAGCGTAGTGTCAGGGGATCTAAACTATGGCTACACCTTC	CASSVVSGDLNYGYTF
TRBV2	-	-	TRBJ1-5	TGTGCCAGCGAAGCCCTGGCTGGTAGTCAGCCCCAGCATTTT	CASEALAGSQPQHF
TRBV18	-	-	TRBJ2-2	TGTGCCAGCTCACTCGATCACGAAAACACCGGGGAGCTGTTTTTT	CASSLDHENTGELFF
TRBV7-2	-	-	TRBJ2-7	TGTGCCAGCAGCTTAGGGGATAGCGGCTACGAGCAGTACTTC	CASSLGDSGYEQYF
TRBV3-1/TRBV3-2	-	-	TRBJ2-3	TGTGCCAGCAGCCATGGAGGCCAGGGAAAAAGGATCACGCAGTATTTT	CASSHGGQGKRITQYF
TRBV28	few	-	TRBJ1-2	TGTGCCAGCAGACTAGGAGGGCCTTATGGCTACACCTTC	CASRLGGPYGYTF
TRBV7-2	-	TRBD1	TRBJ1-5	TGTGCCAGCAGGCGAAGTCAGGGGGACAATCAGCCCCAGCATTTT	CASRRSQGDNQPQHF
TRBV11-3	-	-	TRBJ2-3	TGTGCCAGCAGCTTAGAATCACACACGCAGTATTTT	CASSLESHTQYF
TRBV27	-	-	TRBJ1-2	TGTGCCAGCGGACACGAATACTATGGCTACACCTTC	CASGHEYYGYTF
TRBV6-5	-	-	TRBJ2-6	TGTGCCAGCAGTTACTCCTCTGCCTCTGGGGCCAACGTCCTGACTTTC	CASSYSSASGANVLTF
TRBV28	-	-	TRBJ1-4	TGTGCCAGCAGTTTATACACCCCGAACCGCGAAAAACTGTTTTTT	CASSLYTPNREKLFF
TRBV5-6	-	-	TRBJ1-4	TGTGCCAGCAGCTTAGCCCTAGGGACAAGTAATGAAAAACTGTTTTTT	CASSLALGTSNEKLFF
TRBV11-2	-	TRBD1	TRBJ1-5	TGTGCCAGCAGCTTAGGTCAGGGGGATCAGCCCCAGCATTTT	CASSLGQGDQPQHF
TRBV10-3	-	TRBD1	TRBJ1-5	TGTGCCATCAGTGCCGGACAGGGGAAACAGCCCCAGCATTTT	CAISAGQGKQPQHF
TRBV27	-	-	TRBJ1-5	TGTGCCAGCAGTTCAAGGGGGGCTTGGCAGCCCCAGCATTTT	CASSSRGAWQPQHF
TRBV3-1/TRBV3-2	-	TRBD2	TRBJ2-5	TGTGCCAGCAGCCAAGAACCCCCGGGGGGCCAAGAGACCCAGTACTTC	CASSQEPPGGQETQYF
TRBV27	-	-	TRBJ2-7	TGTGCCAGCAGTTACCTACCGGGACCCGACGTCCGCGAGCAGTACTTC	CASSYLPGPDVREQYF
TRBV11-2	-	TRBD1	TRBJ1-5	TGTGCCAGCAGCTCGACCCCGGACAGGGGTAGCAATCAGCCCCAGCATTTT	CASSSTPDRGSNQPQHF
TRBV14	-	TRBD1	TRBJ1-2	TGTGCCAGCAGCCAAGGGCCGAAAGGGACAGTGGAAGGAGGCTACACCTTC	CASSQGPKGTVEGGYTF
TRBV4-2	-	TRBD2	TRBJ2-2	TGTGCCAGCAGCTCGGGGACTAGCGGGGGAGGGTATACCGGGGAGCTGTTTTTT	CASSSGTSGGGYTGELFF
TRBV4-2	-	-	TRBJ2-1	TGTGCCAGCAGCCAAGAGGAGGCGGGGAACAATGAGCAGTTCTTC	CASSQEEAGNNEQFF
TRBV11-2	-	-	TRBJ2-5	TGTGCCAGCAGCTTATCGGGGAAAGAGACCCAGTACTTC	CASSLSGKETQYF
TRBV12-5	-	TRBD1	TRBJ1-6	TGTGCTAGTGTTGGGACAGGGGGAGGCTCACCCCTCCACTTT	CASVGTGGGSPLHF
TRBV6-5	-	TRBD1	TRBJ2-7	TGTGCCAGCAGACAGGACAGGGGGCGGCACGAGCAGTACTTC	CASRQDRGRHEQYF
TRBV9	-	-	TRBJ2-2	TGTGCCAGCAGCCCCACGCAGGCGGGGACCGGGGAGCTGTTTTTT	CASSPTQAGTGELFF